This TCR beta chain was found in a study of early T cells in non-severe SARS-CoV-2 infection. Looking at the study overall: The input, bulk RNA from unsorted whole blood, was sequenced, and chains were unpaired. General study results and limits: Clonotype matching in VDJdb favored anti-spike CD8 responses and did not capture private and CD4 specificities.

This clonotype was counted only a few times. Its target is unknown. Each single cDNA molecule received a unique molecular identifier. TCRdb called the 5' RACE reads again in MiXCR, with one record for every CDR3 protein. The table lists roughly 66,000 distinct CDR3 sequences, approximately 8.3% of them singletons. Unmatched junction bases numbered 12, after V lost 7 bases and J lost 5 bases. The CDR3 has 15 amino acids. The germline V gene encodes CDR1 ENHRY and CDR2 SYGVKD. What was sequenced was whole blood. The chain is built from TRBV10-3 and TRBJ2-7; 9 nucleotides agree with TRBD1. The receptor was derived from an adult who was a healthcare worker with PCR-confirmed SARS-CoV-2 infection or an uninfected control (not recorded which). The CDR3 nucleotides are TGTGCCATCACCCCGGGACAGGGTTTTGTGCACGAGCAGTACTTC. Its protein product is CAITPGQGFVHEQYF.